The 23 T cell receptor beta chains below all came from one sample that was sequenced in a study of control samples from healthy donors and cancer patients. Assay used: immunoSEQ multiplex PCR; TCRdb lists only in-frame clones, some missing. The table shows about 130,000 clones, with around 93% occurring only once. Sequenced: blood. The receptor set was obtained from a man aged 18 to 29 in good health.

On this clone: The same CDR3 can be traced to other DNA sequences in this sample. V usage is TRBV27 and J usage is TRBJ1-1; D gene ambiguous. This CDR3 has 13 residues. V was clipped by 2 bases and J by 1 base, with 5 bases between them. The V gene's germline CDR1 is MNHEY and CDR2 SMNVEV (reference sequence). The CDR3 spells CASSLLGNTEAFF. CDR3 DNA sequence: TGTGCCAGCAGTTTACTAGGGAACACTGAAGCTTTCTTT.

The chain recombines TRBV30 with TRBJ2-3; 8 nucleotides line up with TRBD2. The CDR3 runs to 16 residues. Per the germline V gene, CDR1 is GTSNPN and CDR2 is SVGIG (reference sequence). V was clipped by 2 bases and J by 2 bases; unmatched bases: 9. CDR3 bases: TGTGCCTGGAGTAACAGGCGGGGGGACCCCACAGATACGCAGTATTTT. Protein product: CAWSNRRGDPTDTQYF.

The chain uses TRBV2 and TRBJ2-3, with TRBD2 as a possible D gene (7 bases). The germline V and J ends were trimmed by 6 bases and 5 bases, with 24 bases remaining between them. Germline loops: CDR1 SNHLY, CDR2 FYNNEI. The CDR3 covers 17 residues. CDR3 coding DNA: TGTGCCAGCAGGACGCCCCAAGGGGGGGGTGCCGGAGATACGCAGTATTTT. This sequence encodes CASRTPQGGGAGDTQYF.

The chain links TRBV5-1 to TRBJ2-2; D not resolved. The CDR3 consists of 15 residues. Germline CDR1 is SGHRS and CDR2 is YFSETQ. Trimming took 0 bases from V and 0 from J, leaving 6 bases between them. This CDR3 is CASSLGHSNTGELFF. The CDR3, as DNA: TGCGCCAGCAGCTTGGGACACTCGAACACCGGGGAGCTGTTTTTT.

This chain links TRBV5-6 with TRBJ1-3; maybe TRBD1 (5 bases). The germline gives CDR1 SGHDT, CDR2 YYEEEE. Trimming removed 5 bases at V and 0 bases at J, with 9 bases between. This CDR3 has 14 amino acids. CDR3 DNA sequence: TGTGCCAGCAGTTCCGACAGCTCTGGAAACACCATATATTTT. This encodes CASSSDSSGNTIYF.

The CDR3 reads CSASSGERRFF. DNA of the CDR3: TGCAGTGCATCTAGCGGGGAGAGGCGGTTCTTC. The chain has TRBV20-1 and TRBJ2-1; TRBD2 matches at 9 bases. The trim removed 6 bases at V and 15 bases at J, leaving 9 bases unmatched. Germline CDR1 is DFQATT and CDR2 is SNEGSKA (reference sequence). The CDR3 is made up of 11 amino acids.

The chain has TRBV5-5 and TRBJ2-3; 11 nucleotides agree with TRBD1. With V trimmed by 0 bases and J by 7 bases, 4 bases remained unmatched. CDR3 size: 15 residues. Germline values: CDR1 SGHKS, CDR2 YYEKEE (reference sequence). The CDR3 sequence is CASSLEGTGGYTQYF. For the CDR3, the DNA is TGTGCCAGCAGCTTGGAAGGGACAGGGGGTTATACGCAGTATTTT.

The chain combines TRBV7-2 with TRBJ1-2; D remains unclear. CDR3 length: 14 residues. CDR1 is SGHTA, CDR2 FQGNSA, per germline. With 1 base removed from V and 2 bases from J, the gap between germline ends came to 8 bases. CDR3 nucleotide sequence: TGTGCCAGCAGCTTAGACGGAGGGAACTATGGCTACACCTTC. This gives the protein CASSLDGGNYGYTF. The entire variable domain, with the rest obtained from reference TRBV7-2 and TRBJ1-2, is as follows: GAGVSQSPSNKVTEKGKDVELRCDPISGHTALYWYRQSLGQGLEFLIYFQGNSAPDKSGLPSDRFSAERTGGSVSTLTIQRTQQEDSAVYLCASSLDGGNYGYTFGSGTRLTVV.

The chain uses TRBV7-3 and TRBJ1-2, with 10 bases that match TRBD1. Germline trimming cut 2 bases from V and 14 bases from J; bases unmatched to any gene: 8. This CDR3 contains 13 residues. CDR1 and CDR2 (germline): SGHTA, FQGTGA. The CDR3 nucleotides are TGTGCCAGCAGCTTATCTGAGACAGGGGGCCGGACCTTC. Translating it yields CASSLSETGGRTF.

The chain couples TRBV6-5 to TRBJ1-1; D gene ambiguous. Germline V gene data show CDR1 as MNHEY and CDR2 as SVGAGI. The length of the CDR3 is 11 residues. V was cut by 0 bases and J by 12 bases, with 8 bases left in between. The CDR3 region is CASSYSGGSFF. The CDR3 DNA sequence: TGTGCCAGCAGTTACTCAGGAGGGTCTTTCTTT.

This clone appeared a single time. The CDR3 DNA reads as TGTGCCAGCAGCCGGGGTTCCCCCTACGAGCAGTACTTC. Translating gives CASSRGSPYEQYF. This sequence joins TRBV9 and TRBJ2-7, with D perhaps TRBD2 (5 bases). The germline gives CDR1 SGDLS, CDR2 YYNGEE. V lost 4 bases to trimming and J lost 2 bases, with 10 bases between them. CDR3 length equals 13 residues.

The chain combines TRBV5-4 with TRBJ2-2, with 8 nucleotides matching TRBD1. V lost 4 bases to trimming and J lost 1 base; unmatched junction nucleotides: 3. Germline CDR1 reads SGHNT; CDR2 reads YYREEE (reference sequence). CDR3 length: 15 residues. The CDR3 DNA reads TGTGCCAGCAGCCGGGGACAGGAGAACACCGGGGAGCTGTTTTTT. Residues: CASSRGQENTGELFF.

The V call is TRBV19, the J call TRBJ1-4, with TRBD1 as a possible D gene (5 bases). Germline CDR1 and CDR2: LNHDA and SQIVND (reference sequence). The CDR3 contains 13 residues. The germline V and J ends were trimmed by 7 bases and 4 bases, with 10 bases remaining between them. The CDR3 is CASNQGLNEKLFF. The DNA for the CDR3 is TGTGCCAGTAATCAGGGCCTTAATGAAAAACTGTTTTTT.

This sequence joins TRBV5-5 and TRBJ2-3; D is uncertain. V was clipped by 2 bases and J by 0 bases, with 10 bases between them. Germline assignment: CDR1 SGHKS and CDR2 YYEKEE (reference sequence). CDR3 length: 15 amino acids. This CDR3 is CASSFELWSTDTQYF. The CDR3 DNA follows: TGTGCCAGCAGCTTCGAGTTGTGGAGCACAGATACGCAGTATTTT.

In this sample, this clone turned up once. The CDR3: CASSIYSTRDTEAFF. In nucleotides, the CDR3 is TGTGCCAGTAGTATTTATTCAACTCGGGACACTGAAGCTTTCTTT. The V and J genes are TRBV19 and TRBJ1-1; D gene uncertain. Trimming removed 3 bases at V and 3 bases at J, with 14 bases between. The CDR3 spans 15 residues. From germline, CDR1 is LNHDA and CDR2 SQIVND (reference sequence). Combining the CDR3 with reference TRBV19 and TRBJ1-1 gives the whole variable domain DGGITQSPKYLFRKEGQNVTLSCEQNLNHDAMYWYRQDPGQGLRLIYYSQIVNDFQKGDIAEGYSVSREKKESFPLTVTSAQKNPTAFYLCASSIYSTRDTEAFFGQGTRLTVV.

The CDR3 bases are TGTGCCAGTCGCAACACTGAAGCTTTCTTT. Protein product: CASRNTEAFF. The chain employs TRBV12-3 or TRBV12-4 and TRBJ1-1; the D is unclear. The CDR3 is 10 residues long. The V end lost 9 bases, the J end lost 2 bases, and 4 bases lay between the germline ends.

This clone was detected once. This rearrangement joins TRBV15 to TRBJ2-7, with D possibly being TRBD2 (5 bases). Trimming stripped 0 bases from V and 7 bases from J, with 16 bases between. This CDR3 contains 15 residues. Germline CDR1 LNHNV, CDR2 YYDKDF (reference sequence). CDR3 sequence reads: CATSRDLAGNREQYF. In nucleotides, the CDR3 is TGTGCCACCAGCAGAGATCTGGCGGGCAATCGGGAGCAGTACTTC.

This chain joins TRBV7-9 and TRBJ2-1; 9 positions agree with TRBD1. The CDR3 loop spans 14 amino acids. CDR1 and CDR2 (germline): SEHNR, FQNEAQ (reference sequence). V shed 5 bases and J 16 bases; nucleotides not matched to a gene: 15. The DNA for the CDR3 is TGTGCCAGCAGCCCTCGGACAGGGGACAATGTACTATTCTTC. Its protein is CASSPRTGDNVLFF.

This chain joins TRBV6-5 and TRBJ1-5; 7 positions agree with TRBD1. V shed 4 bases, J shed 1 base, and the junction held 4 bases outside the gene matches. The CDR3 covers 15 residues. CDR1 MNHEY and CDR2 SVGAGI come from the germline V gene. This chain's CDR3 is CASSLNRGSNQPQHF. In DNA, the CDR3 is TGTGCCAGCAGTTTGAACAGGGGAAGCAATCAGCCCCAGCATTTT.

The rearrangement links TRBV15 to TRBJ1-5; D uncertain. Germline values: CDR1 LNHNV, CDR2 YYDKDF (reference sequence). V lost 3 bases to trimming and J lost 6 bases, with 9 bases between them. The CDR3 runs 13 residues. CDR3 nucleotides: TGTGCCACCAGCAGGGGAGTAGGTCAGCCCCAGCATTTT. Protein sequence: CATSRGVGQPQHF.

The rearrangement uses TRBV11-2 and TRBJ1-3; D gene uncertain. The germline V gene encodes CDR1 SGHAT and CDR2 FQNNGV. The CDR3 is 13 amino acids. Trimming pared 1 base from V and 0 bases from J, leaving 1 base between. The CDR3 here is CASSLGSGNTIYF. In DNA, the CDR3 is TGTGCCAGCAGCTTAGGCTCTGGAAACACCATATATTTT.

This clone appeared a single time. This chain uses TRBV29-1 with TRBJ1-1; no clear D. Germline CDR1 and CDR2: SQVTM and ANQGSEA. V was shortened by 4 bases and J by 2 bases, with 8 bases between the two germline ends. The length of the CDR3 is 12 residues. CDR3: CSVAGRNTEAFF. CDR3 coding DNA: TGCAGCGTTGCCGGGCGCAACACTGAAGCTTTCTTT.

V and J are TRBV4-1 and TRBJ1-5; 7 nucleotides agree with TRBD1. Trimming cost V 4 bases and J 5 bases; bases outside gene matches: 11. CDR1 is MGHRA, CDR2 YSYEKL, per germline. There are 16 residues in the CDR3. The CDR3 sequence: CASSRRTGTEDQPQHF. For the CDR3, the DNA is TGCGCCAGCAGCCGTCGAACCGGGACAGAAGATCAGCCCCAGCATTTT.